What follows describes a single T cell receptor beta chain. Per the original data handling: Using reference gene primer amplification, nucleated cell counts were estimated. This table comes from immunoSEQ multiplex PCR, and its TCRdb copy is limited to in-frame clones, with some not included. The V and J calls and clone size were taken over from that table, and D and trimming were inferred from the DNA. The sample contains roughly 64,000 clones, around 84% of which appear only once. CDR3 size: 14 residues. This sample is drawn from a study of blood T cell repertoires in COVID-19. Study summary: There were acute and convalescent COVID-19 samples, and they came from the United States, Italy and Spain. Sources were T cells, B-cell-depleted T cells, or PBMCs; the material itself was cDNA or gDNA.

This chain links TRBV21-1 with TRBJ1-3. TRBV21-1 has pseudogene status. This sequence was found in a woman between 55 and 75 years old with acute or convalescent COVID-19. The sequencing sample was made of peripheral blood. In DNA, the CDR3 is TGTGCCAGCAGCCCACGGTGGCGGGGGAACACCATATATTTT. This sequence encodes CASSPRWRGNTIYF.